The source of this TCR beta chain is a study of T-cell reconstitution after alpha-beta-depleted transplantation in children. CDR1 and CDR2 from the germline V gene are SQVTM and ANQGSEA. The CDR3 length is 15 residues. With 8 bases clipped from V and 0 bases from J, the junction kept 11 bases outside the gene matches. Study conclusions and caveats: By about two months after transplant, alpha-beta T cells reportedly arose from several hundred graft clones that had expanded.

Preparation of the TCRbeta library involved a method that used unique molecular identifiers. A single record per CDR3 protein comes from TCRdb applying MiXCR to the PCR reads. This table has about 300,000 distinct CDR3 sequences, about a tenth appearing once. This clonotype was seen at least ten times. Its target is unknown. The specimen was PBMCs, collected before TCRalphabeta/CD19-depleted stem cell transplant. This TCR derives from a boy less than two years old with acute myeloid leukemia, due to receive a stem cell transplant. This chain uses TRBV29-1 with TRBJ1-1; 8 bases agree with TRBD1. Here the CDR3 reads CSTRTGTRMNTEAFF. In nucleotides, the CDR3 is TGCAGCACTAGGACAGGGACAAGGATGAACACTGAAGCTTTCTTT.